The TCR beta chain described here comes from a study of T cell changes during pregnancy in multiple sclerosis. V was trimmed by 2 bases and J by 7 bases, leaving 8 bases between them. The V gene's germline CDR1 is SGHAT and CDR2 FQNNGV. The length of the CDR3 is 13 residues. Generated by immunoSEQ multiplex PCR, the TCRdb table keeps only in-frame clones and is missing some. The sample lists approximately 12,000 clones; roughly 94% were seen once. The receptor was derived from a female donor with multiple sclerosis, enrolled in a pregnancy study. V gene TRBV11-2 combines with J gene TRBJ2-2, with a tentative D call TRBD2 (5 bases). Sequenced here: CD4+ T cells from peripheral blood mononuclear cells, sampled before pregnancy. CDR3 protein: CASSLKDFGELFF. In DNA form, the CDR3 reads TGTGCCAGCAGCTTAAAGGACTTCGGGGAGCTGTTTTTT.